This TCR beta chain was documented in a study of T cell repertoires in cytomegalovirus infection. TCRdb itself ran the reads through MiXCR, one entry per CDR3 protein. The sample has about 360,000 distinct CDR3 sequences; approximately 18% are singletons. At least ten counts were recorded for this clonotype. Its target is not known. The V and J ends lost 5 bases and 1 base, in that order; junction bases with no gene match: 7. CDR1 is SGHTA, CDR2 FQGNSA, per germline. The CDR3 runs to 15 residues. Study-wide results and limits: The response measured ex vivo was dominated by TCR beta clonotypes (HLA-C-restricted and CMV-specific).

Sample: PBMCs. The V and J genes are TRBV7-2 and TRBJ1-1; 7 nucleotides line up with TRBD1. This TCR derives from a human donor in good health (CMV status not recorded). Some clones in this sample may be carry-over from other donors' samples. CDR3 DNA: TGTGCCAGCAGCCCAGGACAGGTGACGAACACTGAAGCTTTCTTT. It is translated as CASSPGQVTNTEAFF.